These 32 T cell receptor beta chains originate from one sample sequenced in a study of T cell clonality in common variable immunodeficiency. Regarding the study as a whole: In common variable immunodeficiency, TCR beta chains reportedly carried fewer deletions and N-nucleotide insertions.

Generated by immunoSEQ multiplex PCR, the TCRdb table keeps only in-frame clones and is missing some. The profile covers about 34,000 clones, none occurring a single time. Their target antigens are unknown. Sequencing was carried out using peripheral blood mononuclear cells. The receptor source for this set is a human donor with common variable immunodeficiency.

As for this clone: Read sequence stops 3 residues before the CDR3 end, and the germline J gene provides the missing end. This chain links TRBV13 with TRBJ1-5; 8 bases match TRBD1. Trimming took 5 bases from V and 0 from J; bases not matched to a gene: 9. From germline, CDR1 is PRHDT and CDR2 FYEKMQ (reference sequence). The CDR3 has 17 amino acids. CDR3 amino acids: CASSRTRDRPSNQPQHF. CDR3 DNA, as far as it was read: TGTGCCAGCAGCCGTACCCGGGACAGGCCTAGCAATCAGCCC.

This clone was detected many times. From the germline J gene comes the end of the CDR3, since the read stops 3 residues before it. This chain joins TRBV28 and TRBJ2-1, with 8 bases fitting TRBD2. Trimming at V came to 8 bases and at J to 8 bases, leaving 14 bases not matched to a gene. The CDR3 loop spans 15 amino acids. Germline loops: CDR1 MDHEN, CDR2 SYDVKM. CDR3 DNA (partial): TGTGCCAGCTGTCAAACCGGGACTAGGTCCCATGAG. The encoded protein is CASCQTGTRSHE. The complete CDR3 protein is CASCQTGTRSHEQFF.

Concerning this clone itself: The read ends 3 residues before the CDR3 terminus; that terminus is restored from the germline J gene. V gene TRBV7-6 combines with J gene TRBJ2-5; D gene unclear. Trimming cost V 5 bases and J 5 bases, with 18 bases left between them. The germline CDR1 and CDR2 sequences are SGHVS and FNYEAQ. The CDR3 runs to 15 residues. The covered CDR3 bases are TGTGCCAGCAGCAACGACTTGCGGTTGTGGGAGACC. It yields the protein CASSNDLRLWET. The whole CDR3 sequence reads CASSNDLRLWETQYF.

Concerning this clone: Read coverage stops 3 residues before the CDR3 terminus; the germline J gene supplies the remainder. The rearrangement uses TRBV19 and TRBJ2-7, with 10 bases lining up with TRBD2. CDR1 and CDR2 (germline): LNHDA, SQIVND (reference sequence). V gave up 2 bases and J gave up 6 bases; unmatched junction bases: 10. This CDR3 contains 16 residues. The DNA read from the CDR3 is TGTGCCAGTAGTATACTCAGCGGGAGGGCCGTGTCCGAG. It codes for CASSILSGRAVSE. The whole CDR3 region reads CASSILSGRAVSEQYF.

This clone has just a few counts. The missing CDR3 end, 3 residues past where the read stops, is filled in from the germline J gene. The rearrangement uses TRBV5-6 and TRBJ2-1; 14 bases are shared with TRBD2. CDR3 length: 15 residues. J was trimmed by 9 bases and V by 5 bases; bases with no gene match: 7. Per the germline V gene, CDR1 is SGHDT and CDR2 is YYEEEE. CDR3 residues: CASRRLAGGRGEQFF. CDR3 DNA, as far as it was read: TGTGCCAGCAGGCGACTAGCGGGAGGGAGGGGTGAG.

This clone has only a few counts. The CDR3 end lies 3 residues beyond the end of the read and is filled in from the germline J gene. This chain connects TRBV7-9 to TRBJ2-5, with D unresolved. Germline CDR1 and CDR2: SEHNR and FQNEAQ (reference sequence). This CDR3 contains 15 residues. Trimming removed 5 bases at V and 2 bases at J, with 15 bases between. The CDR3 bases that were read are TGTGCCAGCAGCACCCTAGAGACCATACAAGAGACC. Translating it yields CASSTLETIQET. In full, the CDR3 reads CASSTLETIQETQYF.

This clone came up a few times. CDR3 amino acids: CASTGHYLRYEQYF. The CDR3 DNA, read in part, is TGTGCCAGCACCGGACACTACCTGAGATACGAG. V and J are TRBV2 and TRBJ2-7; D possibly corresponds to TRBD1 (5 bases). From the germline J gene comes the end of the CDR3, since the read stops 3 residues before it. The CDR3 consists of 14 residues. Germline-derived CDR1 and CDR2 are SNHLY and FYNNEI. The V gene lost 7 bases and the J gene lost 4 bases, with 17 bases spanning the gap.

For this clone: From the germline J gene comes the end of the CDR3, since the read stops 3 residues before it. The chain has TRBV7-8 and TRBJ1-3; D might be TRBD1 (6 bases). Trimming shortened V by 3 bases and J by 4 bases, and 13 bases separated the two germline ends. Germline lookup yields CDR1 SGHVS and CDR2 FQNEAQ. The CDR3 is made up of 15 amino acids. The part of the CDR3 DNA that was read is TGTGCCAGCAGCTTCAGGGGCCAAACGGGAAACACC. Its protein is CASSFRGQTGNT. From start to end, the CDR3 is CASSFRGQTGNTIYF.

This clone was recorded at least ten times. Read coverage stops 3 residues before the CDR3 terminus; the germline J gene supplies the remainder. The chain combines TRBV28 with TRBJ2-7; 8 bases are shared with TRBD1. V was pared by 3 bases and J by 4 bases, with 17 bases of the junction left unmatched. Germline assignment: CDR1 MDHEN and CDR2 SYDVKM. There are 18 residues in the CDR3. CDR3 protein: CASSFLTRTGSKLYEQYF. The DNA read from the CDR3 is TGTGCCAGCAGTTTCCTAACCCGGACAGGGAGCAAACTTTACGAG.

This clone was picked up a small number of times. One junction end does not reproduce the germline sequence, and a read error may be involved. The read is 3 residues too short to cover the CDR3 end, so that end is filled in from the germline J gene. The rearrangement links TRBV7-9 to TRBJ1-5; tentatively, D is TRBD1 (5 bases). The length of the CDR3 is 14 residues. Germline CDR1 reads SEHNR; CDR2 reads FQNEAQ (reference sequence). The CDR3 sequence is CASSLGRGKQPQHF. Incomplete CDR3 DNA: TGTGCCAGCAGTTTGGGGCGAGGCAAGCAGCCC.

Remarks on this clone: The read falls 3 residues short of the CDR3 end, and the missing part is taken from the germline J gene. V usage is TRBV7-9 and J usage is TRBJ1-3; D gene unclear. CDR1 and CDR2 from the germline V gene are SEHNR and FQNEAQ (reference sequence). V lost 8 bases and J lost 8, with 13 bases in between. The CDR3 extends over 12 amino acids. The CDR3 reads CASALLLDTIYF. The CDR3 bases that were read are TGTGCCAGCGCGCTACTCCTGGACACC.

This clone was counted at least ten times. The read comes to an end 3 residues before the CDR3 does, leaving the germline J gene to fill in the end. The rearrangement joins TRBV10-3 to TRBJ2-7; 7 positions match TRBD1. The CDR3 spans 13 residues. Germline V gene data show CDR1 as ENHRY and CDR2 as SYGVKD. With 10 bases clipped from V and 3 bases from J, the junction kept 9 bases outside the gene matches. The sequenced part of the CDR3 DNA is TGTGCCACCCTCCAGACAGGGATCTACGAG. Translated, it gives CATLQTGIYE. The full CDR3 reads CATLQTGIYEQYF.

At least ten counts were recorded for this clone. The read ends 3 residues shy of where the CDR3 ends; the end is completed using the germline J gene. The chain carries TRBV5-4 and TRBJ2-3; TRBD2 matches at 7 bases. CDR1 is SGHNT, CDR2 YYREEE, per germline (reference sequence). The ends lost 4 bases at V and 8 bases at J; junction bases unmatched: 4. The CDR3 runs 12 residues. The CDR3 sequence is CASSVPSGTQYF. The covered CDR3 bases are TGTGCCAGCAGCGTCCCTAGCGGTACG.

This clone was picked up many times. The read gets to within 3 residues of the CDR3 end, and the germline J gene fills in the rest. The genes are TRBV2 and TRBJ1-5; D may be TRBD1 (6 bases). Trimming stripped 6 bases from V and 7 bases from J, with 13 bases between. CDR1 and CDR2 from the germline V gene are SNHLY and FYNNEI. The CDR3 runs to 13 residues. The CDR3 is CASSPDSLQPQHF. The sequenced part of the CDR3 DNA is TGTGCCAGCAGCCCGGACAGCCTCCAGCCC.

This clone was seen a few times. The read halts 3 residues ahead of the CDR3 end, with the missing end drawn from the germline J gene. The genes are TRBV18 and TRBJ2-5; 14 nucleotides match TRBD2. This CDR3 contains 15 residues. Germline CDR1 reads KGHSH; CDR2 reads LQKENI. V dropped 3 bases and J dropped 4; count of bases not matched to a gene: 1. The CDR3 reads CASSPGLAGVETQYF. CDR3 bases read: TGTGCCAGCTCACCGGGACTAGCGGGAGTAGAGACC.

This clone was counted at least ten times. CDR3 protein: CSVVAGDTGELFF. The covered CDR3 bases are TGCAGCGTTGTCGCCGGGGACACCGGGGAG. The chain joins TRBV29-1 to TRBJ2-2; D perhaps matches TRBD2 (5 bases). The sequenced fragment ends 3 residues before the CDR3 boundary, so the rest is inferred from the germline J gene. Between the trimmed V and J ends, which lost 4 bases and 3 bases, there was a span of 9 bases. The CDR3 spans 13 residues. Germline assignment: CDR1 SQVTM and CDR2 ANQGSEA.

A word on this clone: The CDR3 is cut off 3 residues early in the read; its end comes from the germline J gene. The sample carries other DNA sequences with the same CDR3. V gene TRBV7-9 combines with J gene TRBJ1-1; D is possibly TRBD1 (6 bases). The V gene lost 1 base and the J gene lost 1 base, with 7 bases spanning the gap. Germline V lookup: CDR1 SEHNR, CDR2 FQNEAQ (reference sequence). The CDR3 loop spans 14 amino acids. The CDR3 DNA, read in part, is TGTGCCAGCAGCTTAGTAGGGGGGAACACTGAA. It codes for CASSLVGGNTE. The complete CDR3 reads CASSLVGGNTEAFF.

This clone was seen at least ten times. From the germline J gene comes the end of the CDR3, since the read stops 3 residues before it. The chain is built from TRBV5-6 and TRBJ2-7, with unresolved D. Germline V gives CDR1 SGHDT, CDR2 YYEEEE. The V end lost 3 bases, the J end lost 4 bases, and 5 bases lay between the germline ends. This CDR3 comprises 11 residues. The CDR3 DNA, read in part, is TGTGCCAGCAGCTCAAATTACGAG. Protein product: CASSSNYE. The whole CDR3 sequence reads CASSSNYEQYF.

At least ten counts were recorded for this clone. The CDR3 end lies 3 residues beyond the end of the read and is filled in from the germline J gene. The chain links TRBV20-1 to TRBJ1-6, with unresolved D. The CDR3 totals 13 residues. Germline CDR1 is DFQATT and CDR2 is SNEGSKA (reference sequence). V was shortened by 3 bases and J by 4 bases, with 7 bases between the two germline ends. The sequenced part of the CDR3 DNA is TGCAGTGCTAGGGCTCTTTATAATTCACCC. Translation gives CSARALYNSP. The complete CDR3 sequence is CSARALYNSPLHF.

Concerning this clone itself: The read gets to within 3 residues of the CDR3 end, and the germline J gene fills in the rest. This chain connects TRBV2 to TRBJ2-5, with D possibly being TRBD1 (6 bases). The CDR3 spans 13 residues. The V end was cut by 2 bases, the J end by 2 bases, with 6 bases between. CDR1 is SNHLY and CDR2 is FYNNEI in the germline V gene. The CDR3 bases that were read are TGTGCCAGCAGTGAACAGGGGCAAGAGACC. Translating it yields CASSEQGQET. Given in full, the CDR3 is CASSEQGQETQYF.

Ten or more counts support this clone. CDR3 bases read: TGCAGCGTTGAGACAGGGGCTTACGAG. It translates to CSVETGAYE. The CDR3 reads in full as CSVETGAYEQYF. The chain recombines TRBV29-1 with TRBJ2-7; 8 bases are shared with TRBD1. The read falls 3 residues short of the CDR3 end, and the missing part is taken from the germline J gene. Trimming cost V 3 bases and J 4 bases; bases outside gene matches: 2. This CDR3 region has 12 residues. Germline V CDR1 and CDR2: SQVTM, ANQGSEA.

This clone was seen at least ten times. The read terminates 3 residues before the CDR3 end, so the remaining end is supplied by the germline J gene. This sequence joins TRBV18 and TRBJ2-2, with D possibly matching TRBD2 (6 bases). The CDR3 contains 16 residues. Trimming cost V 1 base and J 2 bases, with 11 bases left between them. Per germline, CDR1 KGHSH and CDR2 LQKENI. Partial CDR3 DNA: TGTGCCAGCTCACCACAGGCTGGGACTAACACCGGGGAG. This encodes CASSPQAGTNTGE. The complete CDR3 reads CASSPQAGTNTGELFF.

This clone was observed many times. Sequencing ends 3 residues short of the CDR3 end; the germline J gene provides the rest. The V and J genes are TRBV18 and TRBJ1-5; D is unresolved. Germline CDR1 is KGHSH and CDR2 is LQKENI. The ends were cut back, 3 bases at V and 5 bases at J, with 14 bases in the middle. There are 15 residues in the CDR3. CDR3 DNA (partial): TGTGCCAGCTCACCTAACGCGGTAACGGATCAGCCC. It encodes CASSPNAVTDQP. The whole CDR3 protein is CASSPNAVTDQPQHF.

This clone has ten or more counts. The read ends 3 residues shy of where the CDR3 ends; the end is completed using the germline J gene. This rearrangement joins TRBV18 to TRBJ1-1, with D tentatively TRBD1 (6 bases). This CDR3 is 16 amino acids long. The germline gives CDR1 KGHSH, CDR2 LQKENI. V shed 2 bases and J shed 1 base, with 14 bases lying between them. The DNA read from the CDR3 is TGTGCCAGCTCACCAGGGGGGGGGCTTTCGAACACTGAA. This gives the protein CASSPGGGLSNTE. The whole CDR3 reads CASSPGGGLSNTEAFF.

This clone was picked up many times. The read ends 3 residues early relative to the CDR3; the germline J gene fills the gap. This sequence joins TRBV19 and TRBJ2-7, with 7 nucleotides matching TRBD1. The germline V gene encodes CDR1 LNHDA and CDR2 SQIVND (reference sequence). The CDR3 spans 13 residues. V lost 3 bases to trimming and J lost 6 bases; unmatched junction nucleotides: 5. The covered CDR3 bases are TGTGCCAGTAGTATTTGGGACAGCCGCGAG. Translated, it gives CASSIWDSRE. From start to end, the CDR3 is CASSIWDSREQYF.

There are many counts of this clone. The read is 3 residues too short to cover the CDR3 end, so that end is filled in from the germline J gene. The rearrangement joins TRBV29-1 to TRBJ1-4; D unclear. Germline lookup yields CDR1 SQVTM and CDR2 ANQGSEA. This CDR3 has 12 residues. Trimming cost V 6 bases and J 6 bases, with 11 bases left between them. CDR3 region: CSVYSGDEKLFF. CDR3 DNA, as far as it was read: TGCAGCGTCTACAGCGGGGATGAAAAA.

At least ten counts were recorded for this clone. The read terminates 3 residues ahead of where the CDR3 ends, so the germline J gene completes it. The genes are TRBV12-3 or TRBV12-4 and TRBJ2-2, with a tentative D call TRBD2 (5 bases). V lost 6 bases and J lost 1, with 18 bases in between. The CDR3 is made up of 17 amino acids. This CDR3 is CASSSARGGRNTGELFF. CDR3 DNA, as far as it was read: TGTGCCAGCAGCTCCGCGCGAGGCGGGCGGAACACCGGGGAG.

In this sample, this clone turned up many times. The sequenced fragment ends 3 residues before the CDR3 boundary, so the rest is inferred from the germline J gene. The gene calls are TRBV5-6 and TRBJ2-1, with D possibly matching TRBD2 (6 bases). CDR3 size: 14 residues. V lost 4 bases and J lost 6, with 14 bases in between. Germline CDR1 SGHDT, CDR2 YYEEEE. CDR3 bases read: TGTGCCAGCAGCCAGGGCGGGACTCTCAATGAG. Translated, it gives CASSQGGTLNE. The whole CDR3 region reads CASSQGGTLNEQFF. The whole variable domain, remainder taken from reference TRBV5-6 and TRBJ2-1, is DAGVTQSPTHLIKTRGQQVTLRCSPKSGHDTVSWYQQALGQGPQFIFQYYEEEERQRGNFPDRFSGHQFPNYSSELNVNALLLGDSALYLCASSQGGTLNEQFFGPGTRLTVL.

This clone was seen more than once but under ten times. The read ends 3 residues early relative to the CDR3; the germline J gene fills the gap. The chain has TRBV20-1 and TRBJ2-1, with 8 positions matching TRBD2. The J segment lost 3 bases and the V segment lost 7 bases, leaving 8 bases of the junction unmatched. The CDR3 totals 14 residues. CDR1 DFQATT and CDR2 SNEGSKA come from the germline V gene (reference sequence). Partial CDR3 DNA: TGCAGTGTTGGGGTAGCGGGGATCTACAATGAG. Translating it yields CSVGVAGIYNE. The full CDR3 protein reads CSVGVAGIYNEQFF.

At least ten counts were recorded for this clone. The sequence runs out 3 residues before the end of the CDR3; the remainder is reconstructed from the germline J gene. V gene TRBV20-1 combines with J gene TRBJ2-1; 9 bases fit TRBD2. The CDR3 runs to 12 residues. V was clipped by 8 bases and J by 7 bases; unmatched bases: 6. CDR1 and CDR2 from the germline V gene are DFQATT and SNEGSKA (reference sequence). The part of the CDR3 DNA that was read is TGCAGTCCGACTAGCGGTGATAATGAG. This translates into CSPTSGDNE. The whole CDR3 is CSPTSGDNEQFF.

To note about this clone: Coverage ceases 3 residues before the CDR3 finishes, and the germline J gene fills in the end. The rearrangement joins TRBV11-2 to TRBJ2-7; D may be TRBD1 (5 bases). V dropped 0 bases and J dropped 6 bases, with 9 bases sitting between them. Germline values: CDR1 SGHAT, CDR2 FQNNGV. This CDR3 has 13 amino acids. The covered CDR3 bases are TGTGCCAGCAGCTTAGATCGGACAAGCGAG. The encoded protein is CASSLDRTSE. In full, the CDR3 reads CASSLDRTSEQYF.

This clone has a handful of counts. The read halts 3 residues ahead of the CDR3 end, with the missing end drawn from the germline J gene. J is TRBJ2-3 and V is TRBV7-3; 11 bases are a match to TRBD2. The germline gives CDR1 SGHTA, CDR2 FQGTGA. The trim removed 3 bases at V and 7 bases at J, leaving 9 bases unmatched. The CDR3 totals 16 residues. The part of the CDR3 DNA that was read is TGTGCCAGCAGCTTCGGCGGGACTAGCGGACCTAATACG. This encodes CASSFGGTSGPNT. The complete CDR3 sequence is CASSFGGTSGPNTQYF.